This T cell receptor beta chain was retrieved from a study of blood T cell repertoires in COVID-19. Study overall: COVID-19 samples collected from the United States, Italy and Spain covered acute and convalescent phases. In each case, the material was cDNA or gDNA derived from T cells, B-cell-depleted T cells, or PBMCs.

Germline V gene lookup returns CDR1 MNHEY and CDR2 SVGAGI. V was pared by 7 bases and J by 5 bases, with 11 bases between. The CDR3 covers 12 residues. In the original processing: Amplification from reference gene primers served as the basis for estimated nucleated cell counts. Assay: immunoSEQ multiplex PCR; the TCRdb copy retains only in-frame clones and omits some. V and J calls plus clone size are reproduced from that table; the DNA served to infer D and trimming. The sample comprises hundreds of thousands of clones, approximately 91% of which are singletons, and about 0.7% rests with the top ten.

Sequences were obtained from peripheral blood. The chain recombines TRBV6-5 with TRBJ1-1; no clear D gene. The sequence was obtained from a human donor in a cohort sampled during active COVID-19. CDR3 residues: CASTPRGTEAFF. The CDR3 DNA follows: TGTGCCAGCACCCCACGAGGGACTGAAGCTTTCTTT.